This T cell receptor beta chain was profiled in a study of radiation and T cells in renal cell carcinoma. The repertoire was sequenced with immunoSEQ multiplex PCR; TCRdb's copy has only in-frame clones and lacks some. The top ten hold 40% of the sample, which has about 7,900 clones, less than 70% seen once. Noted treatment: treatment-naive control, cytoreductive nephrectomy. The patient's renal cell carcinoma had clear cell pathology. CDR1 is LNHDA and CDR2 is SQIVND in the germline V gene (reference sequence). With 3 bases removed from V and 0 bases from J, the gap between germline ends came to 8 bases. This CDR3 comprises 15 residues.

The sequencing used tumor tissue, collected from a patient whose treatment was nephrectomy without radiotherapy. This clonotype was sampled from a woman between 70 and 85 years old with renal cell carcinoma. The chain couples TRBV19 to TRBJ2-2; unclear D gene. CDR3 protein: CASSMILSNTGELFF. In DNA form, the CDR3 reads TGTGCCAGTAGTATGATTCTTTCGAACACCGGGGAGCTGTTTTTT.